This TCR beta chain was obtained from a study of blood T cell repertoires in COVID-19. Study at large: Whether acute or convalescent, the COVID-19 samples came from the United States, Italy and Spain. PBMCs, B-cell-depleted T cells, or T cells provided the cDNA or gDNA that made up the material.

V lost 5 bases to trimming and J lost 5 bases; unmatched junction nucleotides: 8. The CDR3 totals 14 residues. The germline CDR1 and CDR2 sequences are LGHNT and FRNRAP. Original processing methods: Estimated nucleated cell counts came from reference gene primer amplification. Clones were sequenced by immunoSEQ multiplex PCR, and TCRdb holds only the in-frame ones, with some missing. V and J calls and clone size come straight from that table; D and trimming were deduced from the DNA. The table records approximately 31,000 clones, roughly 89% of them present only once. The V call is TRBV12-5, the J call TRBJ1-1, with 7 bases lining up with TRBD1. The sequence derives from a man between 65 and 85 years old with active COVID-19. The sequenced sample consisted of peripheral blood. The CDR3 here is CASGTGERWTEAFF. CDR3 DNA sequence: TGTGCTAGTGGTACAGGGGAGCGGTGGACTGAAGCTTTCTTT.